The sequence of this TCR beta chain was determined in a study of shared clonotypes between healthy human individuals. HIV-negative, healthy adults without recent acute infections or vaccinations were the donors. From CD4+ cells came CD45RA+ naive and CD45RA-negative memory subsets. Measured with immunoSEQ multiplex PCR; TCRdb has only the in-frame clones, and not every one. The sample lists some 2,000,000 clones; roughly 94% were seen once. Germline lookup yields CDR1 MNHNS and CDR2 SASEGT. The CDR3 is 15 residues long. V gave up 8 bases and J gave up 6 bases, with 20 bases separating them. Material: naive CD4+ T cells sorted from blood. The subset here: CD45RA+ positively selected. This sequence was found in a man between 18 and 29 years old in good health. The rearrangement links TRBV6-1 to TRBJ1-5; D gene uncertain. As DNA, the CDR3 is TGTGCCAGCGCCTCGTTGGACGGTGTGGGTCAGCCCCAGCATTTT. Translated: CASASLDGVGQPQHF.